The entry that follows covers one TCR beta chain sequence. Its antigen remains undetermined. Base-call qualities are not available, and no considerably larger clone is one nucleotide away. This sample also contains other DNA sequences that code for the same CDR3. TCRbeta CDR3 regions were amplified from genomic DNA by means of the immunoSEQ Assay, a bias-controlled multiplex PCR. The original pipeline was this. The number of nucleated cells in each sample was estimated from the amplification of reference gene primers within the assay. To quantify the absolute abundance of each unique TCRbeta CDR3 rearrangement, sequence reads were collapsed and filtered. For each sample, productive Simpson clonality was calculated as the square root of Simpson's diversity index across productive rearrangements. Here the immuneACCESS table is served through TCRdb, limited to in-frame sequences with V and J called. Missing clones are a known gap in these copies; in checked studies unresolved V genes cover under half, and the rest lacks a known reason. V and J calls and clone size are those listed in that table; D and trimming were worked out from the DNA. The sample table shows roughly 190,000 clones, and around 85% are seen once. In total, the top ten clones hold under 4% of the sample.

Participants in the prospective study were enrolled through a virtual design, were aged about 18 to 100 years, and lived in some 24 United States geographic areas. To assign participants to cohorts, the prospective study relied on clinical history that participants themselves reported in a screening survey and a study questionnaire. For ImmuneRACE Cohort 3, a participant was defined as recovered based on two consecutive negative NP/OP PCR tests, clearance by a healthcare professional, or resolution of symptoms. In the prospective study, whole blood, serum and a nasopharyngeal or oropharyngeal swab were collected from each participant by mobile phlebotomists. Participants in the prospective study had the option to provide additional blood draws and questionnaires over a 2-month period. Prospective study blood samples were shipped either frozen or at room temperature before DNA extraction. The record originates from a study of blood T cell repertoires in COVID-19 (dated by TCRdb to 2020 to 2021). About the full investigation: Collaborator samples came from the United States, Italy and Spain and covered acute and convalescent phases of COVID-19. Sample metadata almost always included a de-identified subject ID, COVID-19 status, age in years and sex. The samples were drawn from two sources: the first 160 participants of the ongoing ImmuneRACE study, and 1,200 or so subjects contributed by 6 global collaborators. The repertoires were released in a freely available public database intended as a resource for research on the immune response to SARS-CoV-2. The prospective study material was composed of cDNA or gDNA derived from T cells, B-cell-depleted T cells, or PBMCs. Where available, HLA class I and class II types were obtained from metadata supplied by the sample provider rather than from assay-based typing. The dataset comprised deeply sampled blood TCRbeta repertoires from subjects exposed to, actively infected with, or recovered from COVID-19.

From the cysteine through the phenylalanine, the CDR3 covers 15 amino acids. The read is trimmed to its CDR3 DNA, 45 bases read in frame from base 1. At the junction V is shortened by 4 bases and J by 2 bases; bases outside the gene matches: 4. The germline V gene supplies CDR1 SGDLS and CDR2 YYNGEE. Here is what the overall study found, with its caveats: Clinical and demographic metadata were provided uncurated, with the amount varying by source and participant.

Recombination connected TRBV9 to TRBJ2-2, and TRBD1 matches 8 of the central bases. The sample consisted of PBMCs or T cells enriched from blood (not recorded which). The sequence was obtained from a woman between 25 and 40 years old who had recovered from COVID-19. The CDR3 corresponds to CASSPGTGNTGELFF. The DNA sequence is as follows: TGTGCCAGCAGCCCCGGGACAGGTAACACCGGGGAGCTGTTTTTT.